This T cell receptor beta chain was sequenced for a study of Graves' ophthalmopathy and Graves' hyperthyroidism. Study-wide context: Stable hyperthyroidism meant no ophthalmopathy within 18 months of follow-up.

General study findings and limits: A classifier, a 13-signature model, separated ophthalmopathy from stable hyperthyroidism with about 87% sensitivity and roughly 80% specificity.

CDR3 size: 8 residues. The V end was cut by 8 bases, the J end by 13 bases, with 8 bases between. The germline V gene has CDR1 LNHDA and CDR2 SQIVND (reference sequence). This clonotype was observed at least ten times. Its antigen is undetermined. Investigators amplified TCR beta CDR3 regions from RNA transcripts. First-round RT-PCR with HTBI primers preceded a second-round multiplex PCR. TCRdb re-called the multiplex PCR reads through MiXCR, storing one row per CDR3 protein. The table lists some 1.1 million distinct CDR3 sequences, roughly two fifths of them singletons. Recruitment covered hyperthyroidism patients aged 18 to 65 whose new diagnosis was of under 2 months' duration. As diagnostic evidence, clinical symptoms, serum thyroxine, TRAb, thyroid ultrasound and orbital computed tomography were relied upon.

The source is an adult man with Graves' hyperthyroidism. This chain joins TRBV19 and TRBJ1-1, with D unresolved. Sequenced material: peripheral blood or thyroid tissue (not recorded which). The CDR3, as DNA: TGTGCCAGTGTACACTTTTTCTTT. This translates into CASVHFFF.